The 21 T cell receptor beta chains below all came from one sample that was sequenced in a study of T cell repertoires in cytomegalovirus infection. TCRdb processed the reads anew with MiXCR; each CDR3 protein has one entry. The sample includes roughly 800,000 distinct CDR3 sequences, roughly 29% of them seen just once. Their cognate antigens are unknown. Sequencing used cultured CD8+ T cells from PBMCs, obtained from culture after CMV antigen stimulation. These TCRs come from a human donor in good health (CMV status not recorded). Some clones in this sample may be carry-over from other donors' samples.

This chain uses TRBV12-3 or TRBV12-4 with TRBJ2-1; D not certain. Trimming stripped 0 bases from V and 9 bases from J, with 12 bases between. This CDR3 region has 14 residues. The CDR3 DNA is TGTGCCAGCAGTTTAGCGCAGTGGGGATCTGAGCAGTTCTTC. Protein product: CASSLAQWGSEQFF.

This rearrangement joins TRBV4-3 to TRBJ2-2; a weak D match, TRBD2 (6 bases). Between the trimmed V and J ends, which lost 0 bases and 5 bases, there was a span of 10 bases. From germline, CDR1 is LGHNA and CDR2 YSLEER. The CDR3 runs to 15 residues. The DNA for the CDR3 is TGCGCCAGCAGCCAAGATGGACTATTGACCGGGGAGCTGTTTTTT. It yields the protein CASSQDGLLTGELFF.

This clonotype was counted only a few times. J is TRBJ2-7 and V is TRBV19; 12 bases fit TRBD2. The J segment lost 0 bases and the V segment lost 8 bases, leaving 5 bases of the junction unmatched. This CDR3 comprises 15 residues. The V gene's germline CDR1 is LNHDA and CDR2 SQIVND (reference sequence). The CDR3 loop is CASSPGLAGSYEQYF. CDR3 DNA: TGTGCCAGTTCTCCGGGACTAGCGGGCTCCTACGAGCAGTACTTC.

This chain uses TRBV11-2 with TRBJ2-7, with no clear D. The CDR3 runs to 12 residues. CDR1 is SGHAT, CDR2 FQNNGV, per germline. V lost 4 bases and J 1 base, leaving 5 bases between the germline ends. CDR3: CASSWRSYEQYV. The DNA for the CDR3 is TGTGCCAGCAGCTGGAGATCCTACGAGCAGTACGTC.

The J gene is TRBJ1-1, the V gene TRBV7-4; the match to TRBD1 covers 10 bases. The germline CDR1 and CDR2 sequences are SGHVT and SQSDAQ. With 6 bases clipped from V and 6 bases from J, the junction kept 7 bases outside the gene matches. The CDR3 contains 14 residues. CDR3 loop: CASRGGTGVAEAFF. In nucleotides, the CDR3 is TGTGCCAGCAGGGGAGGGACAGGGGTTGCTGAAGCTTTCTTT.

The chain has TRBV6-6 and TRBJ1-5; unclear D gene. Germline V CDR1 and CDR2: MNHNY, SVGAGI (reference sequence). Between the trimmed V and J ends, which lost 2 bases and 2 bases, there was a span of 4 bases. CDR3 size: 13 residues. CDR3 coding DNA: TGTGCCAGCAGTTACATGGGCAATCAGCCCCAGCATTTT. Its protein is CASSYMGNQPQHF.

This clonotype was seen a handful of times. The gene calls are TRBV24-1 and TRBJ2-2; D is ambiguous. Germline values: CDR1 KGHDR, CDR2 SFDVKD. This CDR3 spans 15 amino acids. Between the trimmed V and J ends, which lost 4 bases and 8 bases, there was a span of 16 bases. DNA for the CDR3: TGTGCCACCAGTGACCTTCGAGGCAGAAGGGGGGAGCTGTTTTTT. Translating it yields CATSDLRGRRGELFF.

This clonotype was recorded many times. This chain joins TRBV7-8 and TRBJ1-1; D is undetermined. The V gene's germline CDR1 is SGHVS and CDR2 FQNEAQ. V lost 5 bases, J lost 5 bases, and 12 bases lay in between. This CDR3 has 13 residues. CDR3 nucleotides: TGTGCCAGCAGCCCGGGTGTCAGGACTGAAGCTTTCTTT. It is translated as CASSPGVRTEAFF.

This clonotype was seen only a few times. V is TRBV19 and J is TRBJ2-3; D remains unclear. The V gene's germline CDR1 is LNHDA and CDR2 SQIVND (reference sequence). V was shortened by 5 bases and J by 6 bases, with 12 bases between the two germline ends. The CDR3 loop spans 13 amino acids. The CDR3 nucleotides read TGTGCCAGTAGTCTAACGATTACGGATACGCAGTATTTT. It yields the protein CASSLTITDTQYF. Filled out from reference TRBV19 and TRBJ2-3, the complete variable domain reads DGGITQSPKYLFRKEGQNVTLSCEQNLNHDAMYWYRQDPGQGLRLIYYSQIVNDFQKGDIAEGYSVSREKKESFPLTVTSAQKNPTAFYLCASSLTITDTQYFGPGTRLTVL.

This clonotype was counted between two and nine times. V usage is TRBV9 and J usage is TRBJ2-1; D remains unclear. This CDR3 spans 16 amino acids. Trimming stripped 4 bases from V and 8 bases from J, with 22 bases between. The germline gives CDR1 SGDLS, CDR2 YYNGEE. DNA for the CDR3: TGTGCCAGCAGCTCCGAAGTTGGGGTCCACCGCTATGAGCAGTTCTTC. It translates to CASSSEVGVHRYEQFF.

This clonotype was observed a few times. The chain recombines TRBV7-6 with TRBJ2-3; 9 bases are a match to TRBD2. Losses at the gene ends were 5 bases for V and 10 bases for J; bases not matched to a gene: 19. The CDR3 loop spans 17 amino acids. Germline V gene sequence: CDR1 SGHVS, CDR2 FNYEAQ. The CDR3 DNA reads TGTGCCAGCAGCCCCTTAGGCGGAGGGACTAGCTCAACCGCGCAGTATTTT. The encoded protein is CASSPLGGGTSSTAQYF.

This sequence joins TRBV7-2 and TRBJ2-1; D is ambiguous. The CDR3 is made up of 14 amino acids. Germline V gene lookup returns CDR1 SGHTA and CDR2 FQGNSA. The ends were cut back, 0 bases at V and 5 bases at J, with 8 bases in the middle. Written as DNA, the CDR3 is TGTGCCAGCAGCTTAGCGCGGCAGGACAATGAGCAGTTCTTC. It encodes CASSLARQDNEQFF.

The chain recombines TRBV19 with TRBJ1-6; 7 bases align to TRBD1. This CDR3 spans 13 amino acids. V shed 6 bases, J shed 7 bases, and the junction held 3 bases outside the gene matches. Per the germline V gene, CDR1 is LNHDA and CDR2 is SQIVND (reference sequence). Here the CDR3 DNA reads TGTGCCAGTAGATGGGGACAGAATTCACCCCTCCACTTT. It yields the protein CASRWGQNSPLHF.

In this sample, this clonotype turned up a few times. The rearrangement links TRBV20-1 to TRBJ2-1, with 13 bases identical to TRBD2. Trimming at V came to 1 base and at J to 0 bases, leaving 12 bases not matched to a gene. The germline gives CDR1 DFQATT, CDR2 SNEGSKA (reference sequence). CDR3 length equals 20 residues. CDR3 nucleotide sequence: TGCAGTGCTAGAGTCGGGCGTGGGACTAGCGGGGTTAGCTCCTACAATGAGCAGTTCTTC. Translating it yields CSARVGRGTSGVSSYNEQFF.

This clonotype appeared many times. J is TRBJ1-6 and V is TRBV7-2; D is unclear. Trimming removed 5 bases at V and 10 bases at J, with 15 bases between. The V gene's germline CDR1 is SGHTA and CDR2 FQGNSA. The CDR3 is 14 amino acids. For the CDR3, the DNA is TGTGCCAGCAGCCCATACCACGTGGGATCACCCCTCCACTTT. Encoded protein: CASSPYHVGSPLHF.

The CDR3 bases are TGTGCCAGCAGTTACACCCTGATGGGGGCAGAGACCCAGTACTTC. Encoded protein: CASSYTLMGAETQYF. This chain joins TRBV6-2 or TRBV6-3 and TRBJ2-5; D is possibly TRBD1 (6 bases). The CDR3 is 15 residues long. CDR1 and CDR2 from the germline V gene are MNHEY and SVGEGT. V was clipped by 2 bases and J by 4 bases, with 14 bases between them.

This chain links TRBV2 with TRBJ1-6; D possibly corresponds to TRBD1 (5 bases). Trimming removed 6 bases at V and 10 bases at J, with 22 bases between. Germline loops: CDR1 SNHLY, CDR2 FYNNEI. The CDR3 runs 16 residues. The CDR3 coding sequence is TGTGCCAGCAGGGGCCTAAAGACAGACGTTGGGTCACCCCTCCACTTT. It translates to CASRGLKTDVGSPLHF.

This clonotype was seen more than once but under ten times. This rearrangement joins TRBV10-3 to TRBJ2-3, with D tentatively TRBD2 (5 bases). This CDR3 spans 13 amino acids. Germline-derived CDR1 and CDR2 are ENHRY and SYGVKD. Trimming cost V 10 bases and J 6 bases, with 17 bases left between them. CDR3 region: CATREGSVDTQYF. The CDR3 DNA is TGTGCCACACGAGAGGGAAGCGTGGATACGCAGTATTTT.

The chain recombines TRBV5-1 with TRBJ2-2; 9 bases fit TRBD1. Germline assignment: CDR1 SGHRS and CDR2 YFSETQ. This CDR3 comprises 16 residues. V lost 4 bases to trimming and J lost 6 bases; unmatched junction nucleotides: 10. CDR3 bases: TGCGCCAGCAGCACGGGACAGGGTGGCGTACCCGGGGAGCTGTTTTTT. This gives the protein CASSTGQGGVPGELFF.

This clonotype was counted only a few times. The CDR3 nucleotides read TGTGCCAGCAGCCAAGAGGACCTCCTTTCTGGCACAGATACGCAGTATTTT. Its protein is CASSQEDLLSGTDTQYF. The V call is TRBV4-2, the J call TRBJ2-3; D gene uncertain. This CDR3 contains 17 residues. V dropped 0 bases and J dropped 1 base, with 14 bases sitting between them. Germline CDR1 reads LGHNA; CDR2 reads YNFKEQ.

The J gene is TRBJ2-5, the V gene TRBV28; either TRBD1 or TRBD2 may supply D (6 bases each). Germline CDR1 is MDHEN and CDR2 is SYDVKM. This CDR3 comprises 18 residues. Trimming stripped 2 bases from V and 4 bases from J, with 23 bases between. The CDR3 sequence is CASSLRGVSPRTSETQYF. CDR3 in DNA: TGTGCCAGCAGTTTAAGGGGGGTATCACCACGTACTTCAGAGACCCAGTACTTC. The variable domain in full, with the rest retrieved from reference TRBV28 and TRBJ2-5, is DVKVTQSSRYLVKRTGEKVFLECVQDMDHENMFWYRQDPGLGLRLIYFSYDVKMKEKGDIPEGYSVSREKKERFSLILESASTNQTSMYLCASSLRGVSPRTSETQYFGPGTRLLVL.